This TCR beta chain was obtained from a study of T-cell memory formation after mild COVID-19. Points from the study as a whole: Cross-reactive memory seemingly joined, as some responding clones were found in pre-infection memory. Clones shrinking from day 15 to 85 showed even CD4/CD8 mixes; later expanders tilted CD4+. Among CD4+ contracting clones, most were CM and EM, and CD8+ ones EMRA.

This clonotype was counted a few times. Its target is not known. TCR alpha and TCR beta cDNA libraries with sample barcodes and UMIs came from 5'RACE using constant-segment primers. Using its own MiXCR run on the 5' RACE reads, TCRdb lists one record per CDR3 protein. Found here are 55,000 to 70,000 distinct CDR3 sequences, 28% of them singletons; the top ten hold approximately 43%. The germline CDR1 and CDR2 sequences are SGHRS and YFSETQ. V lost 5 bases and J lost 5, with 25 bases in between. The CDR3 loop spans 17 amino acids. V gene TRBV5-1 combines with J gene TRBJ2-5; D not certain. The sample comprised PBMCs or a T cell subset sorted from them (not recorded which). The receptor comes from a man aged 18-30 years who had mild COVID-19 (a few samples of this study predate the infection). Cell type and time point are not known. The CDR3, as DNA: TGCGCCAGCAGAGACGAAATACAGAGCCCCCAATGGGAGACCCAGTACTTC. Its translation is CASRDEIQSPQWETQYF.